This TCR beta chain emerged from a study of cytomegalovirus exposure and HLA in healthy donors. Overall study findings and caveats: The study dropped some indistinguishable V segments, TRBV6-2 and TRBV6-3 among them.

V lost 3 bases to trimming and J lost 8 bases; unmatched junction nucleotides: 10. Germline-derived CDR1 and CDR2 are SGHNT and YYREEE (reference sequence). There are 15 residues in the CDR3. The PCR made use of 60 Vbeta and 13 Jbeta primers. Profiling relied on immunoSEQ multiplex PCR, and the TCRdb table lists in-frame clones only, not all of them. The sample contains around 100,000 clones, 73% of which appear only once. Donors had nominal health at sampling but likely had unrecorded immune exposures. To note about this clone: Its antigen is undetermined.

The TCR was taken from a man aged 40-50 years in good health and CMV-seronegative. The chain carries TRBV5-4 and TRBJ1-4; 7 bases are shared with TRBD1. The specimen sequenced was PBMCs. The CDR3 nucleotides read TGTGCCAGCAGCTCGTCTGGGACAGCAGGGGAAAAACTGTTTTTT. Amino acids: CASSSSGTAGEKLFF.